Below, 29 T cell receptor beta chains from the same sample are listed, as sequenced in a study of PD-1 blockade in classical Hodgkin lymphoma. Every patient experienced relapse after autologous stem cell transplantation, and brentuximab vedotin exposure varied. Assay used: immunoSEQ multiplex PCR; TCRdb lists only in-frame clones, some missing. This table holds about 97,000 clones, around 80% found once. The input for sequencing was peripheral blood mononuclear cells (PBMCs), taken at baseline. These receptor sequences come from a human donor with classical Hodgkin lymphoma.

As for this clone: The identical CDR3 is also encoded by other nucleotide sequences in the sample. V is TRBV5-1 and J is TRBJ1-1; the match to TRBD1 covers 9 bases. Germline CDR1 and CDR2: SGHRS and YFSETQ. The CDR3 is made up of 14 amino acids. After removal of 3 bases from V and 3 bases from J, the junction contained 3 bases not matched to a gene. DNA for the CDR3: TGCGCCAGCAGCTCCGACAGGGGGGACACTGAAGCTTTCTTT. Translation: CASSSDRGDTEAFF.

This rearrangement joins TRBV28 to TRBJ1-2, with D possibly being TRBD1 (5 bases). This CDR3 has 15 amino acids. Germline V gene data show CDR1 as MDHEN and CDR2 as SYDVKM. V shed 4 bases and J shed 6 bases, with 18 bases lying between them. The CDR3 DNA is TGTGCCAGCAGTTGGAGTCAAAGGGGCTACGATGGCTACACCTTC. Translation gives CASSWSQRGYDGYTF.

This clone was recorded at least ten times. The chain combines TRBV19 with TRBJ1-3; 7 nucleotides agree with TRBD1. This CDR3 has 15 residues. The germline CDR1 and CDR2 sequences are LNHDA and SQIVND (reference sequence). V gave up 8 bases and J gave up 3 bases; unmatched junction bases: 10. The CDR3 coding sequence is TGTGCCAGTCGAGACAGGGAAGCAGGTGGAAACACCATATATTTT. Protein: CASRDREAGGNTIYF.

This clone was detected only once. This chain uses TRBV5-1 with TRBJ2-3; possibly TRBD2 for D (7 bases). Germline CDR1 reads SGHRS; CDR2 reads YFSETQ. This CDR3 spans 14 amino acids. V was cut by 6 bases and J by 2 bases, with 13 bases left in between. For the CDR3, the DNA is TGCGCCAGCAATAAGGGGGGGGCCACAGATACGCAGTATTTT. This codes for CASNKGGATDTQYF.

The J gene is TRBJ2-2, the V gene TRBV11-1, with a weak D call TRBD1 (5 bases). The V and J ends lost 2 bases and 4 bases respectively, with 11 bases between them. This CDR3 spans 15 amino acids. Looked up from germline, CDR1 is SGHAT and CDR2 is FQDESV (reference sequence). This chain's CDR3 is CASSLRQGSTGELFF. The CDR3 nucleotides are TGTGCCAGCAGCTTAAGGCAGGGATCCACCGGGGAGCTGTTTTTT.

The chain has TRBV5-6 and TRBJ1-2, with a tentative D call TRBD1 (5 bases). The germline gives CDR1 SGHDT, CDR2 YYEEEE. The CDR3 contains 14 residues. V dropped 0 bases and J dropped 3 bases, with 9 bases sitting between them. The CDR3 DNA sequence: TGTGCCAGCAGCTTGGAGGTGGGGGACTATGGCTACACCTTC. It translates to CASSLEVGDYGYTF. Using reference TRBV5-6 and TRBJ1-2 for the parts outside the CDR3, the full variable domain is DAGVTQSPTHLIKTRGQQVTLRCSPKSGHDTVSWYQQALGQGPQFIFQYYEEEERQRGNFPDRFSGHQFPNYSSELNVNALLLGDSALYLCASSLEVGDYGYTFGSGTRLTVV.

V is TRBV2 and J is TRBJ2-1; D gene ambiguous. The CDR3 has 13 residues. Germline CDR1 reads SNHLY; CDR2 reads FYNNEI. With 2 bases removed from V and 10 bases from J, the gap between germline ends came to 12 bases. CDR3 loop: CASSEPLSWEQFF. In nucleotides, the CDR3 is TGTGCCAGCAGTGAACCCCTAAGCTGGGAGCAGTTCTTC.

The rearrangement joins TRBV5-4 to TRBJ2-6; TRBD1 agrees at 7 bases. The CDR3 length is 15 residues. The V gene's germline CDR1 is SGHNT and CDR2 YYREEE (reference sequence). J was trimmed by 3 bases and V by 5 bases; bases with no gene match: 5. CDR3: CASSSGQLGANVLTF. CDR3 nucleotide sequence: TGTGCCAGCAGTTCGGGACAGCTTGGGGCCAACGTCCTGACTTTC. Using reference TRBV5-4 and TRBJ2-6 for the parts outside the CDR3, the full variable domain is ETGVTQSPTHLIKTRGQQVTLRCSSQSGHNTVSWYQQALGQGPQFIFQYYREEENGRGNFPPRFSGLQFPNYSSELNVNALELDDSALYLCASSSGQLGANVLTFGAGSRLTVL.

CDR3 DNA: TGTGCCAGCAGCCCCCCGGGCGCAAGCACAGATACGCAGTATTTT. This translates into CASSPPGASTDTQYF. The V gene is TRBV7-9, the J gene TRBJ2-3; no reliable D call. Germline CDR1 is SEHNR and CDR2 is FQNEAQ (reference sequence). V gave up 5 bases and J gave up 0 bases, with 12 bases separating them. This CDR3 contains 15 residues.

The chain recombines TRBV9 with TRBJ2-1; D possibly corresponds to TRBD2 (5 bases). The CDR3 runs 13 residues. V was shortened by 0 bases and J by 7 bases, with 8 bases between the two germline ends. From germline, CDR1 is SGDLS and CDR2 YYNGEE. CDR3 amino acids: CASSVASRNEQFF. The CDR3 DNA is TGTGCCAGCAGCGTAGCTAGCCGGAATGAGCAGTTCTTC.

This chain joins TRBV27 and TRBJ2-7, with 9 bases fitting TRBD1. The CDR3 length is 16 residues. The V and J ends lost 0 bases and 7 bases, in that order; junction bases with no gene match: 10. Germline CDR1 MNHEY, CDR2 SMNVEV (reference sequence). In DNA, the CDR3 is TGTGCCAGCAGTTTATCCAAGACAGGGGGTCATAGGGAGCAGTACTTC. Its protein is CASSLSKTGGHREQYF.

V and J are TRBV6-5 and TRBJ2-2; D not resolved. The CDR3 extends over 13 amino acids. From germline, CDR1 is MNHEY and CDR2 SVGAGI. V was clipped by 5 bases and J by 6 bases, with 10 bases between them. In DNA form, the CDR3 reads TGTGCCAGCAGTAACCTCGGAGCCGGGGAGCTGTTTTTT. Translated, it gives CASSNLGAGELFF.

The CDR3 here is CASSQSGGGKFSTDTQYF. Here the CDR3 DNA reads TGTGCCAGCAGCCAGTCTGGGGGCGGGAAATTTAGCACAGATACGCAGTATTTT. The chain recombines TRBV4-2 with TRBJ2-3; possibly TRBD1 or TRBD2 for D (6 bases each). Germline V gives CDR1 LGHNA, CDR2 YNFKEQ. The CDR3 covers 18 residues. V was trimmed by 3 bases and J by 0 bases, leaving 19 bases between them.

This clone has more than one count but fewer than ten. V and J are TRBV11-2 and TRBJ2-2, with D perhaps matching TRBD2 (5 bases). The V end lost 5 bases, the J end lost 4 bases, and 8 bases lay between the germline ends. Germline loops: CDR1 SGHAT, CDR2 FQNNGV. This CDR3 is built from 13 residues. CDR3 bases: TGTGCCAGCAGCCCAAGCGGCACCGGGGAGCTGTTTTTT. It codes for CASSPSGTGELFF.

The genes are TRBV7-6 and TRBJ2-4, with D uncertain. V lost 5 bases and J lost 0, with 11 bases in between. The CDR3 covers 15 residues. The germline V gene encodes CDR1 SGHVS and CDR2 FNYEAQ. CDR3 sequence: CASSPSLLAKNIQYF. DNA for the CDR3: TGTGCCAGCAGCCCCAGCCTCTTAGCCAAAAACATTCAGTACTTC.

The chain uses TRBV5-1 and TRBJ2-1; 10 nucleotides agree with TRBD1. The CDR3 runs 14 residues. With V trimmed by 1 base and J by 7 bases, 2 bases remained unmatched. Germline assignment: CDR1 SGHRS and CDR2 YFSETQ. CDR3 amino acids: CASSLRDRGNEQFF. The CDR3, as DNA: TGCGCCAGCAGCTTGCGGGACAGGGGTAATGAGCAGTTCTTC.

The chain combines TRBV2 with TRBJ2-3, with D possibly matching TRBD2 (5 bases). The CDR3 consists of 10 residues. The ends were cut back, 6 bases at V and 9 bases at J, with 7 bases in the middle. Germline V gives CDR1 SNHLY, CDR2 FYNNEI. CDR3 sequence (DNA): TGTGCCAGCAGGCGGGCGACGCAGTATTTT. This translates into CASRRATQYF.

This sequence joins TRBV30 and TRBJ2-3; perhaps D is TRBD1 or TRBD2 (6 bases each). The V gene's germline CDR1 is GTSNPN and CDR2 SVGIG (reference sequence). V lost 3 bases and J lost 3, with 16 bases in between. The CDR3 length is 15 residues. The CDR3 region is CAWSGVLGGTDTQYF. As DNA, the CDR3 is TGTGCCTGGAGCGGGGTCTTAGGGGGGACAGATACGCAGTATTTT.

The rearrangement links TRBV19 to TRBJ1-1; 8 nucleotides agree with TRBD1. The germline V gene has CDR1 LNHDA and CDR2 SQIVND (reference sequence). The CDR3 totals 13 residues. Trimming cost V 7 bases and J 4 bases; bases outside gene matches: 5. The CDR3 protein is CASTFDRGTEAFF. The CDR3 DNA is TGTGCCAGTACCTTCGACAGGGGCACTGAAGCTTTCTTT.

The rearrangement joins TRBV6-5 to TRBJ1-2; the D is unclear. In germline, CDR1 is MNHEY, CDR2 SVGAGI. The CDR3 consists of 13 residues. Trimming cost V 6 bases and J 8 bases, with 16 bases left between them. The CDR3 loop is CASSLSEVGGYTF. Written as DNA, the CDR3 is TGTGCCAGCAGCTTATCGGAGGTTGGAGGCTACACCTTC.

The chain joins TRBV19 to TRBJ2-7, with 9 bases lining up with TRBD2. Germline trimming cut 5 bases from V and 3 bases from J; bases unmatched to any gene: 11. CDR1 and CDR2 (germline): LNHDA, SQIVND (reference sequence). The CDR3 length is 16 residues. The CDR3 sequence is CASSPPTGTSSYEQYF. CDR3 nucleotides: TGTGCCAGTAGTCCCCCCACTGGGACTAGCAGCTACGAGCAGTACTTC.

The chain carries TRBV27 and TRBJ2-1; 8 bases are shared with TRBD2. Germline-derived CDR1 and CDR2 are MNHEY and SMNVEV (reference sequence). With 0 bases clipped from V and 5 bases from J, the junction kept 9 bases outside the gene matches. The length of the CDR3 is 17 residues. In nucleotides, the CDR3 is TGTGCCAGCAGTTTATCGATGAAGCGGGAGAACAACAATGAGCAGTTCTTC. This encodes CASSLSMKRENNNEQFF.

The chain joins TRBV6-4 to TRBJ2-7; maybe TRBD1 (6 bases). V was pared by 6 bases and J by 3 bases, with 15 bases between. The germline gives CDR1 MRHNA, CDR2 SNTAGT. The CDR3 has 14 amino acids. The CDR3 sequence is CASRLRDIFYEQYF. The CDR3 bases are TGTGCCAGCAGGCTCCGGGACATTTTCTACGAGCAGTACTTC.

This sequence joins TRBV7-3 and TRBJ1-4; D is unclear. Per the germline V gene, CDR1 is SGHTA and CDR2 is FQGTGA. The germline V and J ends were trimmed by 0 bases and 4 bases, with 9 bases remaining between them. The CDR3 is made up of 15 amino acids. Here the CDR3 reads CASSLTPENNEKLFF. CDR3 coding DNA: TGTGCCAGCAGCTTAACCCCAGAAAATAATGAAAAACTGTTTTTT. Using reference TRBV7-3 and TRBJ1-4 for the parts outside the CDR3, the full variable domain is GAGVSQTPSNKVTEKGKYVELRCDPISGHTALYWYRQSLGQGPEFLIYFQGTGAADDSGLPNDRFFAVRPEGSVSTLKIQRTERGDSAVYLCASSLTPENNEKLFFGSGTQLSVL.

The V gene is TRBV4-3, the J gene TRBJ2-2; D is unresolved. The CDR3 totals 16 residues. V was cut by 0 bases and J by 4 bases, with 12 bases left in between. Looked up from germline, CDR1 is LGHNA and CDR2 is YSLEER. In DNA, the CDR3 is TGCGCCAGCAGCCAAGATTTGGTGGGCCCCACCGGGGAGCTGTTTTTT. Protein sequence: CASSQDLVGPTGELFF.

The rearrangement links TRBV28 to TRBJ2-1; 7 nucleotides agree with TRBD1. The trim removed 7 bases at V and 3 bases at J, leaving 9 bases unmatched. CDR1 is MDHEN and CDR2 is SYDVKM in the germline V gene. The CDR3 covers 15 residues. Here the CDR3 DNA reads TGTGCCAGCATTTCTCTCGGACAGGACTACAATGAGCAGTTCTTC. Translated, it gives CASISLGQDYNEQFF.

This clone showed up just a few times. The chain carries TRBV18 and TRBJ1-4; possibly TRBD1 for D (5 bases). With 4 bases removed from V and 4 bases from J, the gap between germline ends came to 13 bases. CDR3 length equals 15 residues. Germline values: CDR1 KGHSH, CDR2 LQKENI. The CDR3 DNA reads TGTGCCAGCTCACGTAACAGGAACCGTAATGAAAAACTGTTTTTT. Its translation is CASSRNRNRNEKLFF.

The genes are TRBV28 and TRBJ2-5; 7 bases map to TRBD1. The CDR3 is made up of 15 amino acids. With V trimmed by 6 bases and J by 2 bases, 9 bases remained unmatched. Germline V gives CDR1 MDHEN, CDR2 SYDVKM. The CDR3 region has the DNA TGTGCCAGCAGCCGGGCAGGGGGTATGCAAGAGACCCAGTACTTC. Its translation is CASSRAGGMQETQYF.

A few counts support this clone. The chain joins TRBV10-3 to TRBJ1-2, with a weak D call TRBD1 (5 bases). Per the germline V gene, CDR1 is ENHRY and CDR2 is SYGVKD. The CDR3 loop spans 14 amino acids. V was trimmed by 6 bases and J by 8 bases, leaving 19 bases between them. This chain's CDR3 is CAISEGEGVWGYTF. The CDR3 nucleotides read TGTGCCATCAGCGAAGGGGAAGGGGTTTGGGGCTACACCTTC.